This TCR beta chain was recovered during a study of blood T cells in healthy people across ages (dated by TCRdb to 2015 to 2017). For the study in its entirety: In model experiments, template switching captured about one uniquely barcoded TCR beta cDNA molecule for every two T cells. The study measured age-related changes in TCR beta repertoire diversity using deep sequencing normalized with unique cDNA molecular identifiers. Four age groups were formed from the donors: young (average approximately 15 years), middle-aged (less than 40), aged (more than 55) and long-lived (around 82). Donors of different ages were randomly distributed across sequencing lanes to avoid experimental bias. Using the same blood draw, the study looked at two additional independent replicas of 1 million unique cDNA reads for two donors, one aged 18 to 29 and the other aged 80 or older. Broad study findings and their caveats: Observed TCR beta diversity per million T cells fell roughly linearly with age, and a significant reduction was already apparent by age roughly 40. Compared with the aged group, more naive CD4+ T cells, fewer expanded clones and increased TCR diversity were shown by the long-lived group, suggesting age selection. Conclusive comparison of naive and antigen-experienced compartments was prevented by the profiling of bulk unsorted PBMCs. A strong correlation was found between observed TCR beta diversity and the percentage of naive T cells measured by flow cytometry. Because donor CMV infection status was unknown, age-related changes in expanded clonotypes were potentially confounded. Total diversity estimates from one million sequenced T cells were considered lower bounds and underestimates.

The method was 5' RACE. The sequencer listed for this sample is Illumina HiSeq 2500. A second about 6 to 11 cycle PCR used a sample-barcoded 5' primer and a J-beta primer mix. A unique molecular identifier was introduced onto each TCR beta cDNA molecule by a template-switch 5' adaptor carrying 12 random nucleotides. At least 2.5 million CDR3-containing paired-end reads were obtained from each sample. All of the RNA was converted into first-strand cDNA using the Mint cDNA synthesis kit, with a TRBC-specific oligonucleotide serving as the primer. All cDNA was treated with uracil-DNA glycosylase and then went through a first 18-cycle PCR with the universal primers M1SS and BC2_uni_R. On the authors' methods: Normalization of each sample was performed by random selection of 1 million high-quality reads, each carrying a distinct molecular identifier. Instead of being binned into consensus sequences, reads with shared molecular identifiers were discarded. MiTCR, set to a Q25 quality threshold and the strictest error-elimination algorithm, was used for CDR3 identification, clonotype clustering and error correction. A nonparametric unseen species model using Euler transformation provided a lower-bound estimate of total TCR beta diversity. TCRdb ran its own pipeline on the public reads, namely fastp trimming at Q25 and MiXCR clone calling, and kept in-frame beta chains. Each CDR3 protein gets just one entry, which takes the most common genes and DNA from the rows behind it. These V and J calls originate from TCRdb's pipeline instead of the authors' own analysis. This sample is represented by approximately 830,000 distinct CDR3 sequences; around 62% of them were singletons. The ten largest make up about a quarter of the sample.

To note about this clonotype: Its antigen is unknown. No base qualities exist here, and no much larger clone lies one base off it.

Donors were about 36 systemically healthy Caucasian individuals from Russia aged roughly 6 to 90 years. Each donor gave about 9.7 milliliters of peripheral blood, drawn into EDTA-treated Vacutainer tubes. PBMCs were isolated by Ficoll-Paque density-gradient centrifugation, with at least 6 million obtained per sample. Total RNA was extracted from PBMCs with Trizol reagent, with at least 5 micrograms obtained per sample. Naive CD45RAhigh/CD27high T cell percentages were measured by flow cytometry on a PBMC aliquot from every donor. Looking up the germline V gene yields CDR1 ENHRY and CDR2 SYGVKD. Its CDR3 holds 14 amino acids, cysteine through phenylalanine. The retained sequence is limited to the CDR3, 42 bases, with the frame set at the first base. The germline ends are 10 bases apart after V is trimmed by 6 bases and J by 4 bases.

Sequencing was done on a sample of blood. The sequence joins TRBV10-3 to TRBJ2-6; no D segment can be confidently identified. This clonotype was obtained from a man between 25 and 39 years old in good health. The CDR3 in this case is CAIRPAGGANVLTF. The DNA sequence is TGTGCCATCAGGCCAGCTGGCGGGGCCAACGTCCTGACTTTC.